This T cell receptor beta chain was documented in a study of blood T cell repertoires in COVID-19. Study information: Italy, Spain and the United States were the sources of the convalescent and acute COVID-19 samples. Sources were T cells, B-cell-depleted T cells, or PBMCs; the material itself was cDNA or gDNA.

Authors' processing steps: Amplification from reference gene primers served as the basis for estimated nucleated cell counts. Libraries were prepared by immunoSEQ multiplex PCR; TCRdb keeps only in-frame clonotypes and omits some of them. The DNA was the basis for D and trimming; V, J and clone size are from that table. The sample lists about 60,000 clones, 84% occurring once. The CDR3 extends over 16 amino acids. The V end was cut by 2 bases, the J end by 5 bases, with 19 bases between. Germline CDR1 SGHNT, CDR2 YYREEE (reference sequence). Material for sequencing was peripheral blood. The chain combines TRBV5-4 with TRBJ1-2; D is ambiguous. The receptor was isolated from a man aged 55 to 70 with COVID-19, enrolled during active disease. The CDR3 nucleotides read TGTGCCAGCAGCTTAGAAGAGATAACGGGTTTATATGGCTACACCTTC. It is translated as CASSLEEITGLYGYTF.